The T cell receptor (beta chain) described here comes from a study of T-cell reconstitution after alpha-beta-depleted transplantation in children (dated by TCRdb to about 2016). Some background on the complete study: T-cell immune reconstitution after TCRalphabeta/CD19-depleted allogeneic hematopoietic cell transplantation in children was quantitatively tracked in the study by means of TCR repertoire profiling.

The sample's treatment or condition label is to be understood as: allogeneic hematopoietic cell transplantation with graft depleted of TCRalphabeta T cells and CD19 B cells. TCRalphabeta/CD19-depleted allogeneic hematopoietic cell grafts were given to the transplant recipients, all of whom were children. The library was built by means of PCR. TCRdb lists the instrument as Illumina HiSeq 2500. TCR library preparation used molecular barcoding, with unique molecular identifiers applied to normalize quantification of the TCRbeta repertoire. TCRdb reanalyzed the raw reads on its own, using fastp at Q25 for trimming and MiXCR for clone calling, and kept in-frame beta chains. Records with the same CDR3 protein are collapsed into one entry carrying the most frequent genes and DNA. This sample comprises around 670,000 distinct CDR3 sequences, around 13% of them detected only once. The top ten clonotypes cover around 0.79% of the sample.

Trimming at the junction amounts to 1 base on V and 4 bases on J, and the germline ends lie 14 bases apart. The CDR3 numbers 15 residues from cysteine through phenylalanine. CDR3 DNA is the only sequence kept; it has 45 bases, read in frame from the first base. Via the germline V gene, CDR1 is SGHDT and CDR2 YYEEEE. For this clonotype: Its antigen is unknown. A much larger clone sits a single nucleotide away, making a read error possible.

The full study reports these points: In some patients, high TCRbeta diversity at day 60 was attributed to recipient T cells and intrathymic progenitors that had survived conditioning. About two months after transplant, the apparently early recovery of alphabetaT-cell counts reportedly depended on just several hundred clones that had expanded rapidly and came from non-depleted graft cells. Hyperexpanded clone frequencies declined over subsequent months; after one year, T-cell counts and TCRbeta diversity were mostly attributed to newly produced T cells.

The sequences come from PBMCs, collected before TCRalphabeta/CD19-depleted stem cell transplant. The clonotype comes from a girl aged 2-10 years with congenital amegakaryocytic thrombocytopenia, due to receive a stem cell transplant. The V and J genes are TRBV5-6 and TRBJ1-1; the D gene identity is not certain. The CDR3 amino acid sequence is: CASSLTPAGGTEAFF. The nucleotides are TGTGCCAGCAGCTTGACCCCGGCTGGCGGCACTGAAGCTTTCTTT.